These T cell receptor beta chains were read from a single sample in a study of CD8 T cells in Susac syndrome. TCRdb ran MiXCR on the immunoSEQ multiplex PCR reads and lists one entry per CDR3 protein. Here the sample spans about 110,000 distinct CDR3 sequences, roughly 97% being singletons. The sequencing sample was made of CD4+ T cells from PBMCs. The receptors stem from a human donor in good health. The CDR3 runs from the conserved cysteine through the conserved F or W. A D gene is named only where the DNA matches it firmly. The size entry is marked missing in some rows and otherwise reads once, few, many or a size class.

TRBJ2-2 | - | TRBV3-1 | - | TGTGCCAGCAGCCAAGATGGATCGTACCCCGGGGAGCTGTTTTTT | CASSQDGSYPGELFF
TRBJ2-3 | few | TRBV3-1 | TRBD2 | TGTGCCAGCAGCCAAGACCTTGCCAGCGGGGACAGCACAGATACGCAGTATTTT | CASSQDLASGDSTDTQYF
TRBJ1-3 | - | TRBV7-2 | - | TGTGCCAGCAGCGCCCTGGGGTTGGGAAACACCATATATTTT | CASSALGLGNTIYF
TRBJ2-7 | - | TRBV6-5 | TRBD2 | TGTGCCAGCAGTAAAAGCGGGGGAAACTACGAGCAGTACTTC | CASSKSGGNYEQYF
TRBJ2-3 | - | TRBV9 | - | TGTGCCAGCAGCGTAGGGGGGAGTCTGAAGGCAGATACGCAGTATTTT | CASSVGGSLKADTQYF
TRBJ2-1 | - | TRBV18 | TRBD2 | TGTGCCAGCTCACCACCGGCTAGCGGCCCCTACAATGAGCAGTTCTTC | CASSPPASGPYNEQFF
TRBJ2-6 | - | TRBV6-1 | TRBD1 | TGTGCCAGCAGGCCAGGGGGCTCTGGGGCCAACGTCCTGACTTTC | CASRPGGSGANVLTF
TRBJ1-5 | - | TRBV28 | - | TGTGCCAGCAGTTTAGATGACACACAGCCCCAGCATTTT | CASSLDDTQPQHF
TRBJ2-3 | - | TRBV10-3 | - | TGTGCCATCAGTGAGCTCCGGCTTAGTGGGAGCACAGATACGCAGTATTTT | CAISELRLSGSTDTQYF
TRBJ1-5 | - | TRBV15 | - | TGTGCCACCAGCAGAGATACCCCGACCGTCACTGGTCAGCCCCAGCATTTT | CATSRDTPTVTGQPQHF
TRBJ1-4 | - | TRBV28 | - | TGTGCCAGCACCGGGGGATTTAATGAAAAACTGTTTTTT | CASTGGFNEKLFF
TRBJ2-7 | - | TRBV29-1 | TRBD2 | TGCAGCGTTGAATTAGCGGGAACTTACGAGCAGTACTTC | CSVELAGTYEQYF
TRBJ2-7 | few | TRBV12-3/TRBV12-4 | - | TGTGCCAGCAGTTTAGTCAACTACGAGCAGTACTTC | CASSLVNYEQYF
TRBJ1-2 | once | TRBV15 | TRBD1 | TGTGCCACCAGCAGACACAGGACAGGGGGCCGTGGCTACACCTTC | CATSRHRTGGRGYTF
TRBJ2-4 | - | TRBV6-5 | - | TGTGCCAGCAGCCGCGGGGATGTCGGCAAAAACATTCAGTACTTC | CASSRGDVGKNIQYF
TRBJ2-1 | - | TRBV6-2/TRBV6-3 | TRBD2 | TGTGCCAGCAGTTACTCCCGCGGGAGGGCGGGGGAGCAGTTCTTC | CASSYSRGRAGEQFF
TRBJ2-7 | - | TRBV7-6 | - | TGTGCCAGCAGTCACCCCGGGACTCCTCCCTACGAGCAGTACTTC | CASSHPGTPPYEQYF
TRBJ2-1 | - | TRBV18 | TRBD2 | TGTGCCAGCTCACCACCGGGGGGGCTAGCGGGACGGAATGAGCAGTTCTTC | CASSPPGGLAGRNEQFF
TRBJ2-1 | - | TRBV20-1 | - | TGCAGTGCTAGAGATTTGCGGGGCAATGAGCAGTTCTTC | CSARDLRGNEQFF
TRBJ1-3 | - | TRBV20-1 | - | TGCAGTGCCAAGGCCGGACAGGGAAACACCATATATTTT | CSAKAGQGNTIYF
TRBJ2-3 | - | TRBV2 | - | TGTGCCAGCAGTGATTCGACCCCCCCTACGCAGTATTTT | CASSDSTPPTQYF
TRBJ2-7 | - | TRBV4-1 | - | TGCGCCAGCAGCCAACCTATAGAGGGCTCCTACGAGCAGTACTTC | CASSQPIEGSYEQYF
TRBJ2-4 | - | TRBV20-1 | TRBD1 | TGCAGTGCAGGGGGCAGTTTTCAGTACTTC | CSAGGSFQYF
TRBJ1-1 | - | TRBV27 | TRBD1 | TGTGCCAGCAGCCAGGGACAGGGGGCGCGCACTGAAGCTTTCTTT | CASSQGQGARTEAFF
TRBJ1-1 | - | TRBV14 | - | TGTGCCAGCAGCCGACTGGGTGAAGCTTTCTTT | CASSRLGEAFF
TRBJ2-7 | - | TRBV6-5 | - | TGTGCCGACAACTACGAGCAGTACTTC | CADNYEQYF
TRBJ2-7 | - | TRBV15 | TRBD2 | TGTGCCACCAGGACTAGCGGAAGCTCCTACGAGCAGTACTTC | CATRTSGSSYEQYF
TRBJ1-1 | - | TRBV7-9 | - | TGTGCCAGCAGCTTAATGGGTGCGGGGGAAGCTTTCTTT | CASSLMGAGEAFF
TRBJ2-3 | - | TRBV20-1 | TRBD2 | TGCAGTGCTCTACTAGCGGGGGGGCTCGATACGCAGTATTTT | CSALLAGGLDTQYF
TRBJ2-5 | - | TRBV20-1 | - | TGCAGTGCTAGTCAGACGTTGAAGGACGAGACCCAGTACTTC | CSASQTLKDETQYF
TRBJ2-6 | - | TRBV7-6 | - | TGTGCCAGCGGGGGAGAGGGGACTGGGGCCAACGTCCTGACTTTC | CASGGEGTGANVLTF
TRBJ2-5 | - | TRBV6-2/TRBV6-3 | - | TGTGCCAGCAGTTACTCGGTGTACCAAGAGACCCAGTACTTC | CASSYSVYQETQYF
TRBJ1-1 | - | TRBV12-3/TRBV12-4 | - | TGTGCCAGCAGTAACGGGGTTCGTGAAGCTTTCTTT | CASSNGVREAFF
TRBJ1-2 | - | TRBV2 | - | TGTGCCAGCAGTGAGGCGGGGGCGCAGGTCTACGGCTACACCTTC | CASSEAGAQVYGYTF
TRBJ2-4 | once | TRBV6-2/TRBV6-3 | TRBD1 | TGTGCCAGCAGGCCGAGGGACAGGGGCTTTTATAATTTGGAAAACATTCAGTACTTC | CASRPRDRGFYNLENIQYF
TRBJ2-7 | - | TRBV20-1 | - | TGCAGTGCTTCCCAGGGGGGGTACGAGCAGTACTTC | CSASQGGYEQYF
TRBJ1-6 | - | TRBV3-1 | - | TGTGCCAGCAGCGCTACTGCGAGCTATAATTCACCCCTCCACTTT | CASSATASYNSPLHF
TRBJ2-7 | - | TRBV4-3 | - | TGCGCCAGCAGCCCCAGAGGGCCCGAGCAGTACTTC | CASSPRGPEQYF
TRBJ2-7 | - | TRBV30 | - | TGTGCCTGGAATACAGGGAACTACGAGCAGTACTTC | CAWNTGNYEQYF
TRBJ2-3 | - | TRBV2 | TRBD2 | TGTGCCAGCAGACAAGCGGGGGGCACAGATACGCAGTATTTT | CASRQAGGTDTQYF
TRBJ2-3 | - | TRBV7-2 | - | TGTGCCAGCGAAAATCCAGATACGCAGTATTTT | CASENPDTQYF
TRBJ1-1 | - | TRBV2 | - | TGTGCCAGCAGCGTGACAGGCACTGAAGCTTTCTTT | CASSVTGTEAFF
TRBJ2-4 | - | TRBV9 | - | TGTGCCAGCAGCGTAGACCCGTCCAAAAACATTCAGTACTTC | CASSVDPSKNIQYF
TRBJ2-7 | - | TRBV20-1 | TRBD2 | TGCAGTGCCCACCGCGGGGGGGGGCCCTACGAGCAGTACTTC | CSAHRGGGPYEQYF
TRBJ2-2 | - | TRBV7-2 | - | TGTGCCAGCACCCGGGCGAACACCGGGGAGCTGTTTTTT | CASTRANTGELFF
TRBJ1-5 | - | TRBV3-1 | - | TGTGCCAGCAGCCGCGCCTGGAGCAATCAGCCCCAGCATTTT | CASSRAWSNQPQHF
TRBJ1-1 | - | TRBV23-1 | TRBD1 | TGCGCCAGCAGTCCGAATACAGGGGATGGTACTGAAGCTTTCTTT | CASSPNTGDGTEAFF
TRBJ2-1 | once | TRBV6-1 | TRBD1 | TGTGCCAGCAGGGGGGTCGAGACAGGGGTTTATGAGCAGTTCTTC | CASRGVETGVYEQFF
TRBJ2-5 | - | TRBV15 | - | TGTGCCACCAGCAGAGATGTAACCCAAGAGACCCAGTACTTC | CATSRDVTQETQYF
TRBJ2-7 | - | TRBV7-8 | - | TGTGCCAGCAGCTTAGTCATGAAGATCGGAGCCGACGAGCTGTACTTC | CASSLVMKIGADELYF
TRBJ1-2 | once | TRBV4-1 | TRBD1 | TGCGCCAGCAGCCAAGGGGACAGGGGGAGAGTCTATGGCTACACCTTC | CASSQGDRGRVYGYTF
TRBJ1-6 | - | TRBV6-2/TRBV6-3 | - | TGTGCCAGCAGTTCCATCCAGGCGAATTCACCCCTCCACTTT | CASSSIQANSPLHF
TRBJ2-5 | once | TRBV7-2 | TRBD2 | TGTGCCAGCAGTCAGACTAGCGGGGCGAGGGAGACCCAGTACTTC | CASSQTSGARETQYF
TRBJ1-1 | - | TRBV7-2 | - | TGTGCCAGCAGCTCCCAACCGGGTGGACAGCGGGGGACTGAAGCTTTCTTT | CASSSQPGGQRGTEAFF